This T cell receptor beta chain was retrieved from a study of spatial heterogeneity in lung cancer. Study-level points and caveats: Nonsynonymous mutation counts, ubiquitous and regional, were tracked by the respective counts of ubiquitous and regional expanded TCRs. Expanded intratumoral alpha and beta TCR counts tracked tumor mutation counts.

In its sample, this clonotype was seen many times. The antigen is undetermined. In germline, CDR1 is MNHEY, CDR2 SMNVEV (reference sequence). Trimming cost V 2 bases and J 2 bases, with 9 bases left between them. The CDR3 consists of 14 residues. Time point indicated: sample taken at primary tumor resection. The donors, more than 55 patients with untreated early-stage non-small cell lung cancer, provided the samples. TCRdb reprocessed the 5' RACE reads via MiXCR and lists one record per CDR3 protein. The table includes 15,000 to 20,000 distinct CDR3 sequences, under 7% detected once. V is TRBV27 and J is TRBJ1-1; possible D gene TRBD1, 5 bases. This specimen consisted of lung tumor tissue, obtained at surgery. This receptor was taken from a female donor with early-stage non-small cell lung cancer. CDR3 coding DNA: TGTGCCAGCAGTTTAAGGCAGGGAAACACTGAAGCTTTCTTT. Translated: CASSLRQGNTEAFF.